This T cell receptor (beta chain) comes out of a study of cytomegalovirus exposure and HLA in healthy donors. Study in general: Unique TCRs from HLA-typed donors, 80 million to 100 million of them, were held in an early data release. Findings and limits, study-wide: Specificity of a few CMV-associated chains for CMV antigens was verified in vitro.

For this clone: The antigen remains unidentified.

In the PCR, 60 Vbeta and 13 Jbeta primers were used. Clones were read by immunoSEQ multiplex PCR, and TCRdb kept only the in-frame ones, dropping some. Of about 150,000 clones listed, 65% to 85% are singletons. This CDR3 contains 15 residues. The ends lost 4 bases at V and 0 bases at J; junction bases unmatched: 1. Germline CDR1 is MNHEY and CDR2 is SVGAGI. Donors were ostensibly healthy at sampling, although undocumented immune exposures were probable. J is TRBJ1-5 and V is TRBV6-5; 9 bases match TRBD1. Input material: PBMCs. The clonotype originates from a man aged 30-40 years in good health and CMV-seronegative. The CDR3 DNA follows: TGTGCCAGCAGTTTGGGACAGGGTAGCAATCAGCCCCAGCATTTT. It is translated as CASSLGQGSNQPQHF.